This T cell receptor beta chain was identified during a study of regulatory T cells in long-lasting Graves disease. Findings of the study overall: Public clonotype sharing was higher in persistent than newly diagnosed patients.

Library construction for TCR beta used iRepertoire HTBI primers and Arm-PCR of CDR3 regions. In TCRdb, the multiplex PCR reads were re-called with MiXCR into one record per CDR3 protein. The sample yields hundreds of thousands of distinct CDR3 sequences, about a sixth seen once. Regarding time point: newly diagnosed GD, antithyroid drugs for less than 3 months. Construction of the TCR library relied on RNA isolated from PBMCs. The CDR3 loop spans 15 amino acids. Germline assignment: CDR1 MNHEY and CDR2 SMNVEV (reference sequence). V was clipped by 4 bases and J by 8 bases; unmatched bases: 8. This clonotype was detected many times. The antigen is not known. These same records also appear under a second study, on T cells in Graves' hyperthyroidism and ophthalmopathy.

The sequence was obtained from a middle-aged man with Graves disease. This chain joins TRBV27 and TRBJ2-1; TRBD2 matches at 10 bases. Here the sequenced sample was peripheral blood mononuclear cells (PBMCs), taken at new diagnosis, from a patient treated with antithyroid drugs. CDR3 sequence reads: CASSSPGLAIDEQFF. The CDR3, as DNA: TGTGCCAGCAGTTCTCCGGGACTAGCGATCGATGAGCAGTTCTTC.